This record covers a single T cell receptor beta chain. Per germline, CDR1 MDHEN and CDR2 SYDVKM. This CDR3 has 14 amino acids. Trimming stripped 7 bases from V and 5 bases from J, with 15 bases between. The data originate from a study of blood T cell repertoires in COVID-19. Turning to the study itself: Some COVID-19 samples were acute and others convalescent; all came from the United States, Italy and Spain.

Source study methods: Amplifying reference gene primers gave estimates of nucleated cell counts. Sequencing used immunoSEQ multiplex PCR; TCRdb keeps in-frame clones, though not all of them. That table furnishes V, J and clone size, whereas the DNA furnished D and trimming. The top ten clones hold under 35% of a sample with around 130,000 clones, 85% to 90% of them seen once. The sequenced sample consisted of peripheral blood. The chain is built from TRBV28 and TRBJ1-5; TRBD1 might be the D (5 bases). This TCR derives from a man aged 65-85 years with active or convalescent COVID-19. The CDR3 here is CASMGLVGDQPQHF. Written as DNA, the CDR3 is TGTGCCAGCATGGGGCTGGTAGGGGATCAGCCCCAGCATTTT. Variable domain in full (rest from reference TRBV28 and TRBJ1-5): DVKVTQSSRYLVKRTGEKVFLECVQDMDHENMFWYRQDPGLGLRLIYFSYDVKMKEKGDIPEGYSVSREKKERFSLILESASTNQTSMYLCASMGLVGDQPQHFGDGTRLSIL.